Listed below are T cell receptor beta chains from one sample, sequenced in a study of blood T cell repertoires in COVID-19. The data were produced by immunoSEQ multiplex PCR, yet TCRdb's version contains in-frame clones alone and is incomplete. The repertoire consists of hundreds of thousands of clones, with 88% occurring once and the leading ten covering 8% to 9.5%. Sequencing used PBMCs or T cells enriched from blood (not recorded which). The receptors here all came from a woman aged 60-75 years who had recovered from COVID-19. Both conserved end residues are part of each CDR3. A D gene is named only where the DNA matches it firmly. Only some rows state a clone size, as once, few, many or a class for expanded clones.

>TRBJ1-2|TRBV18|TRBD1|once
CASSIGTGGVNYGYTF
TGTGCCAGCTCAATCGGGACAGGGGGCGTGAACTATGGCTACACCTTC
>TRBJ1-2|TRBV27|TRBD1|-
CASSLAGTGDGYTF
TGTGCCAGCAGTTTGGCCGGGACAGGGGACGGCTACACCTTC
>TRBJ2-1|TRBV18|TRBD1|-
CASSPFRQGAYNEQFF
TGTGCCAGCTCACCCTTCCGACAGGGGGCATACAATGAGCAGTTCTTC
>TRBJ2-1|TRBV27|-|-
CASSLYVPGSSYNEQFF
TGTGCCAGCAGTTTATACGTACCAGGGTCCTCCTACAATGAGCAGTTCTTC
>TRBJ2-3|TRBV3-1/TRBV3-2|-|-
CASSQAMFTDTQYF
TGTGCCAGCAGCCAAGCTATGTTCACAGATACGCAGTATTTT
>TRBJ2-1|TRBV4-1|-|-
CASSHGTAGNNEQFF
TGCGCCAGCAGCCACGGGACCGCGGGGAACAATGAGCAGTTCTTC
>TRBJ1-2|TRBV2|-|-
CATLHQRGQANYGYTF
TGTGCCACCTTGCACCAGCGGGGACAAGCTAACTATGGCTACACCTTC
>TRBJ2-6|TRBV14|TRBD1|-
CASSRGQTSGANVLTF
TGTGCCAGCAGCCGGGGACAGACCTCTGGGGCCAACGTCCTGACTTTC
>TRBJ1-5|TRBV10-2|TRBD1|-
CASSPQGPNQPQHF
TGCGCCAGCAGTCCACAGGGGCCCAATCAGCCCCAGCATTTT
>TRBJ1-6|TRBV7-2|-|few
CASSLGTGNRSPLHF
TGTGCCAGCAGCTTAGGAACAGGGAATCGTTCACCCCTCCACTTT
>TRBJ2-7|TRBV3-1/TRBV3-2|TRBD1|-
CASSRTGNEQYF
TGTGCCAGCAGCCGGACAGGTAACGAGCAGTACTTC
>TRBJ2-3|TRBV6-5|-|-
CASSPTHSPGLWYF
TGTGCCAGCAGCCCCACCCACTCCCCAGGGTTGTGGTATTTT
>TRBJ1-6|TRBV30|TRBD1|-
CAWDRGNSPLHF
TGTGCCTGGGACAGGGGAAATTCACCCCTCCACTTT
>TRBJ1-1|TRBV7-8|TRBD1|-
CASSFDGQVGNTEAFF
TGTGCCAGCAGCTTCGATGGACAGGTTGGGAACACTGAAGCTTTCTTT
>TRBJ1-2|TRBV6-5|-|-
CASRKPGTNYGYTF
TGTGCCAGCAGAAAGCCAGGGACTAACTATGGCTACACCTTC
>TRBJ1-3|TRBV5-4|TRBD1|-
CASSLLGQTGNTIYF
TGTGCCAGCAGCTTGTTGGGACAGACTGGAAACACCATATATTTT
>TRBJ2-6|TRBV6-2/TRBV6-3|-|-
CASSYTRGSGANVLTF
TGTGCCAGCAGTTACACAAGGGGGTCTGGGGCCAACGTCCTGACTTTC
>TRBJ1-4|TRBV6-5|TRBD1|-
CASSRDRGNEKLFF
TGTGCCAGCAGCCGGGACAGGGGAAATGAAAAACTGTTTTTT
>TRBJ1-2|TRBV5-4|-|-
CASSLSGRNYGYTF
TGTGCCAGCAGCTTATCAGGGCGTAACTATGGCTACACCTTC
>TRBJ2-7|TRBV7-9|-|-
CASSASQGYEQYF
TGTGCCAGCAGCGCCTCACAGGGTTACGAGCAGTACTTC
>TRBJ1-1|TRBV19|-|few
CASSPLGTEAFF
TGTGCCAGTAGTCCTCTCGGCACTGAAGCTTTCTTT